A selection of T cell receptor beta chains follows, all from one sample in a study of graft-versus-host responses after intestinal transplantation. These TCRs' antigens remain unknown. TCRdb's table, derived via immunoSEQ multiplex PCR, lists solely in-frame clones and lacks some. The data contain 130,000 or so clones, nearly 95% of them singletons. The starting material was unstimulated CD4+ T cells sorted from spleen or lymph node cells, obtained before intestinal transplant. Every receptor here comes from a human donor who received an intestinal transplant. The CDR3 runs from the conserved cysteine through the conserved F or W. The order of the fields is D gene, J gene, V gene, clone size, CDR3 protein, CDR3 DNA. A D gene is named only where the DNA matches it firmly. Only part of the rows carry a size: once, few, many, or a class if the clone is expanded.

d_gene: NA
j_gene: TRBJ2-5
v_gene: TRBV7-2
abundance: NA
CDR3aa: CASSLAGQGKETQYF
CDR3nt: TGTGCCAGCAGCTTAGCGGGGCAGGGGAAGGAGACCCAGTACTTC

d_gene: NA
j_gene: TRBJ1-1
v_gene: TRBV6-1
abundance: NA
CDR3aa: CASTSRGDNTEAFF
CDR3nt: TGTGCCAGCACCTCTCGCGGGGACAACACTGAAGCTTTCTTT

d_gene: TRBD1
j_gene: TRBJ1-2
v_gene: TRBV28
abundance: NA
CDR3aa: CASSRTGYGYTF
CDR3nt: TGTGCCAGCAGCCGGACAGGGTACGGCTACACCTTC

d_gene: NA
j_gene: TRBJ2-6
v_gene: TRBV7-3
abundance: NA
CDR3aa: CASSPQGSGANVLTF
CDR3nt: TGTGCCAGCAGCCCGCAGGGCTCTGGGGCCAACGTCCTGACTTTC

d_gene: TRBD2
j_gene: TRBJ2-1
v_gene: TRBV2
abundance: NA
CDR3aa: CASSAGAGGPNEQFF
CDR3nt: TGTGCCAGCAGTGCTGGGGCGGGAGGGCCCAATGAGCAGTTCTTC

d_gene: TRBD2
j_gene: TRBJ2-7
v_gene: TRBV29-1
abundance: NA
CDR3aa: CSAQVAGVEQYF
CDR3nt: TGCAGCGCCCAGGTGGCGGGAGTCGAGCAGTACTTC

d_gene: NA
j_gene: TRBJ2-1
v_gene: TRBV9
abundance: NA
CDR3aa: CASSVDGSGGSSYNEQFF
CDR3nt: TGCGCCAGCAGCGTAGACGGAAGCGGAGGGAGCTCCTACAATGAGCAGTTCTTC

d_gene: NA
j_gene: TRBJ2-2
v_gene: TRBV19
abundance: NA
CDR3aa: CASSIGGRQTGELFF
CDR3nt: TGTGCCAGTAGTATAGGGGGTCGACAGACCGGGGAGCTGTTTTTT

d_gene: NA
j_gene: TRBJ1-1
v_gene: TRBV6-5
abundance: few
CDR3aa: CASSYLGLTNTEAFF
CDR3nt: TGTGCCAGCAGTTACTTGGGACTCACGAACACTGAAGCTTTCTTT

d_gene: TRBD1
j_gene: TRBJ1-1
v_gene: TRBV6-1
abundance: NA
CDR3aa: CASTPYDRVEAFF
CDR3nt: TGTGCCAGCACCCCATATGACAGGGTGGAAGCTTTCTTT

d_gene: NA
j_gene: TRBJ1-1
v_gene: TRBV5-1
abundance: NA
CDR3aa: CASSLTVNTEAFF
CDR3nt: TGCGCCAGCAGCTTGACGGTTAACACTGAAGCTTTCTTT

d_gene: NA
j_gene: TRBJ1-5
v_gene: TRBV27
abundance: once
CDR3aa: CATSSGVYLQPQHF
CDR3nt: TGTGCCACCTCCTCCGGGGTCTACCTCCAGCCCCAGCATTTT

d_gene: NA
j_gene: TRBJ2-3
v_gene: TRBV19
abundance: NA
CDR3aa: CASSPGEPDTQYF
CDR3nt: TGTGCCAGTAGTCCAGGGGAGCCAGATACGCAGTATTTT

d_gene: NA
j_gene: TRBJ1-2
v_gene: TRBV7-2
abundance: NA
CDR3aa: CASSLRAPNYGYTF
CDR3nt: TGTGCCAGCAGCTTAAGGGCACCCAACTATGGCTACACCTTC

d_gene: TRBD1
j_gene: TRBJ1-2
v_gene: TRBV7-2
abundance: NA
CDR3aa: CASRQTGKGYTF
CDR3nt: TGTGCCAGCAGACAGACAGGGAAGGGCTACACCTTC

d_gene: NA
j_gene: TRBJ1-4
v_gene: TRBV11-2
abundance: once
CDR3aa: CASSLDLWQKNEKLFF
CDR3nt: TGTGCCAGCAGCTTAGACCTCTGGCAGAAGAATGAAAAACTGTTTTTT

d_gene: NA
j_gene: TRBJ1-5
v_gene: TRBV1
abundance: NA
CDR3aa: CTSSQGIFSNQPQHF
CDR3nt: TGCACCAGCAGCCAGGGAATTTTTAGCAATCAGCCCCAGCATTTT

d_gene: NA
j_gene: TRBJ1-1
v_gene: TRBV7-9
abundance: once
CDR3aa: CASSADREAFF
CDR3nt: TGTGCCAGCAGCGCAGACAGAGAAGCTTTCTTT

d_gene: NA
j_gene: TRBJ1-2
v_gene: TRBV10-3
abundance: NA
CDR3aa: CAISVDNYGYTF
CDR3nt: TGTGCCATCAGTGTGGATAACTATGGCTACACCTTC

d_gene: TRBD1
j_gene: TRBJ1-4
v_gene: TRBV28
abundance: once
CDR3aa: CASSLRTGGEKLFF
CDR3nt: TGTGCCAGCAGTTTACGAACAGGGGGCGAAAAACTGTTTTTT

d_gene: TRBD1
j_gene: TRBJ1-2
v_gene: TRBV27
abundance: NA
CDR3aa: CASSPLTGTASGYTF
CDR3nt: TGTGCCAGCAGTCCACTGACAGGGACGGCGAGCGGCTACACCTTC

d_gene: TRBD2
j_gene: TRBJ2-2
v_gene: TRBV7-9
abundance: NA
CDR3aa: CASSSTSGRNTGELFF
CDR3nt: TGTGCCAGCAGCTCCACTAGCGGGAGGAACACCGGGGAGCTGTTTTTT

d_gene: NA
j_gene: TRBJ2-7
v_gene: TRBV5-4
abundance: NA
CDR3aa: CASSMKRGGYEQYF
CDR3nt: TGTGCCAGCAGCATGAAAAGGGGAGGCTACGAGCAGTACTTC

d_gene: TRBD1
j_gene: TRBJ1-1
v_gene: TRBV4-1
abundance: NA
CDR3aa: CASSQYRGLNTEAFF
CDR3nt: TGCGCCAGCAGCCAATACAGGGGTTTGAACACTGAAGCTTTCTTT

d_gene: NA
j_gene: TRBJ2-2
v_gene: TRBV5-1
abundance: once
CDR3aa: CASSFEGVPGELFF
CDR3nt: TGCGCCAGCAGCTTTGAGGGAGTACCCGGGGAGCTGTTTTTT

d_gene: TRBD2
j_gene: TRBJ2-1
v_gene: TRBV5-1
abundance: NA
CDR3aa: CASTFVGLAGGRNEQFF
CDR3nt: TGCGCCAGCACCTTTGTGGGACTAGCGGGAGGGAGGAATGAGCAGTTCTTC

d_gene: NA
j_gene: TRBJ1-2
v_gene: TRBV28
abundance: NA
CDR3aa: CASSPLTDGYTF
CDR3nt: TGTGCCAGCAGTCCACTGACAGATGGCTACACCTTC

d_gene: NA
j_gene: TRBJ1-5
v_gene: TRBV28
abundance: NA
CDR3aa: CASSSWIGGGNQPQHF
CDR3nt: TGTGCCAGCAGTTCCTGGATTGGGGGGGGCAATCAGCCCCAGCATTTT